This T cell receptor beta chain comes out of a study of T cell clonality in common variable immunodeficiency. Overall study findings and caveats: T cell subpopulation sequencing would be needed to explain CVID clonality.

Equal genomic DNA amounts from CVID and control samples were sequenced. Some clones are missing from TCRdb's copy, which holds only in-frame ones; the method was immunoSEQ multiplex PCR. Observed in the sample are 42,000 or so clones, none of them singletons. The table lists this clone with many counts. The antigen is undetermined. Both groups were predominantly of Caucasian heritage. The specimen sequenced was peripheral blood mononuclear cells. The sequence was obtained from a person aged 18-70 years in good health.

Here the CDR3 reads CASSQERDTQYF. The sequenced part of the CDR3 DNA is TGTGCCAGCAGCCAGGAGCGAGATACG. This sequence joins TRBV3-1 (or the pseudogene TRBV3-2) and TRBJ2-3; D is uncertain. The CDR3 is cut off 3 residues early in the read; its end comes from the germline J gene. The V and J ends lost 3 bases and 5 bases respectively, with 6 bases between them. Germline assignment: CDR1 LGHDT and CDR2 YNNKEL (reference sequence). The CDR3 runs to 12 residues.